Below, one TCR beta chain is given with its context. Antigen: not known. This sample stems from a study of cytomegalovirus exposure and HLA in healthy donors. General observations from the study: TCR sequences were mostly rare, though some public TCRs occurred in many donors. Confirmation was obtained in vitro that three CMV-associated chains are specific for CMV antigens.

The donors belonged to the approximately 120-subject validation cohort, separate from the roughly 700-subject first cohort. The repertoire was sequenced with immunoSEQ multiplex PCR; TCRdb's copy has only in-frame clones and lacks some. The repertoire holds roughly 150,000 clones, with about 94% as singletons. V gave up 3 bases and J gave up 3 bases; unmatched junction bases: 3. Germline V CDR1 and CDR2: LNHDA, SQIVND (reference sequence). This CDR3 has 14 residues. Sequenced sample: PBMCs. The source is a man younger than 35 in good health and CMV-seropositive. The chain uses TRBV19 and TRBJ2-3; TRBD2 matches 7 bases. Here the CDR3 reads CASSILRETDTQYF. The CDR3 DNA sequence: TGTGCCAGTAGTATCTTGCGGGAGACAGATACGCAGTATTTT.